Each of the 2 T cell receptor beta chains below was sequenced from the same sample in a study of identical twins. TCRdb recomputed calls from the 5' RACE reads with MiXCR, one row per CDR3 protein. The top ten clones hold under 2% of a sample with 640,000 or so distinct CDR3 sequences, around 6.1% of them seen once. Sequenced input: naive T cells sorted from blood. These receptors all come from a man in his late teens or twenties in good health.

This clonotype was found many times. The CDR3 spells CASSLSGGDGETQYF. DNA of the CDR3: TGCGCCAGCAGCTTGTCAGGGGGCGACGGTGAGACCCAGTACTTC. The chain uses TRBV5-1 and TRBJ2-5; 8 bases map to TRBD1. V was pared by 1 base and J by 5 bases, with 7 bases of the junction left unmatched. The CDR3 sequence is 15 residues long. The germline gives CDR1 SGHRS, CDR2 YFSETQ. Together with reference TRBV5-1 and TRBJ2-5, the CDR3 gives the full variable domain: KAGVTQTPRYLIKTRGQQVTLSCSPISGHRSVSWYQQTPGQGLQFLFEYFSETQRNKGNFPGRFSGRQFSNSRSEMNVSTLELGDSALYLCASSLSGGDGETQYFGPGTRLLVL.

This clonotype has a count of ten or more. CDR3: CASSYGLGGTQYF. The CDR3 DNA sequence: TGTGCCAGCAGTTACGGGCTTGGTGGCACGCAGTATTTT. V and J are TRBV6-5 and TRBJ2-3, with D unresolved. V was trimmed by 2 bases and J by 9 bases, leaving 12 bases between them. The CDR3 spans 13 residues. CDR1 MNHEY and CDR2 SVGAGI come from the germline V gene.